This T cell receptor beta chain was observed in a study of human T cells and chemical hapten exposure. General study results and limits: Donors in the study had alopecia, meaning their immune response may differ from healthy people's.

This CDR3 has 14 amino acids. Germline loops: CDR1 SGDLS, CDR2 YYNGEE. Trimming cost V 6 bases and J 7 bases, with 14 bases left between them. TCRdb used MiXCR to reprocess the RACE reads, holding one entry per CDR3 protein. The data contain around 120,000 distinct CDR3 sequences, approximately 15% of them singletons. Time point noted: patch test 1, 2 weeks after DPC sensitization. Treatment given: therapeutic diphenylcyclopropenone sensitization with weekly scalp DPC. This clonotype came up many times. Its cognate antigen is unknown. Specimen: whole blood, collected in connection with sensitization to the hapten diphenylcyclopropenone (DPC). The receptor comes from a man younger than 35 with alopecia areata. Some clones in this sample may be carry-over from other donors' samples. This chain links TRBV9 with TRBJ1-6; no definite D call. The CDR3 reads CASTPNGVNSPLHF. The DNA of the CDR3 is TGTGCCAGCACCCCAAACGGAGTGAATTCACCCCTCCACTTT.